A selection of T cell receptor beta chains follows, all from one sample in a study of T-cell memory formation after mild COVID-19. TCRdb itself ran the 5' RACE reads through MiXCR, one entry per CDR3 protein. The sample lists roughly 310,000 distinct CDR3 sequences, approximately 16% occurring once. The source material was PBMCs or a T cell subset sorted from them (not recorded which). Source of these receptors: a man aged 18-30 years who had mild COVID-19 (a few samples of this study predate the infection). Cell type and time point are not known. The CDR3 runs from the conserved cysteine through the conserved F or W. Fields, in order: J gene, V gene, CDR3 protein.

j_gene: TRBJ2-1
v_gene: TRBV12-3/TRBV12-4
CDR3aa: CASSRRDRGGLISSYNEQFF

j_gene: TRBJ1-2
v_gene: TRBV7-9
CDR3aa: CASSLLEGGRGYTF

j_gene: TRBJ2-1
v_gene: TRBV4-1
CDR3aa: CASSGHRVRGPGGYNEQFF

j_gene: TRBJ2-5
v_gene: TRBV7-6
CDR3aa: CASLGETQYF

j_gene: TRBJ1-2
v_gene: TRBV4-3
CDR3aa: CASSQESGAFYGYTF

j_gene: TRBJ2-1
v_gene: TRBV7-9
CDR3aa: CASSLGSGNRYNEQFF

j_gene: TRBJ1-3
v_gene: TRBV12-3/TRBV12-4
CDR3aa: CASRPGRAGNTIYF

j_gene: TRBJ1-1
v_gene: TRBV11-2
CDR3aa: CASSFYGSNTEAFF

j_gene: TRBJ2-5
v_gene: TRBV5-1
CDR3aa: CASSLGGQGARETQYF

j_gene: TRBJ2-2
v_gene: TRBV6-5
CDR3aa: CASSRYLTGELFF

j_gene: TRBJ2-1
v_gene: TRBV19
CDR3aa: CASSRPRGDLFF

j_gene: TRBJ1-2
v_gene: TRBV12-3/TRBV12-4
CDR3aa: CASGLAGKNYGYTF

j_gene: TRBJ2-3
v_gene: TRBV5-1
CDR3aa: CASSAGAASGTVDTQYF

j_gene: TRBJ2-1
v_gene: TRBV20-1
CDR3aa: CSARLGGIGNEQFF

j_gene: TRBJ2-5
v_gene: TRBV4-3
CDR3aa: CASSQDRTGMETQYF

j_gene: TRBJ2-1
v_gene: TRBV12-3/TRBV12-4
CDR3aa: CASSPRGAGFREQFF

j_gene: TRBJ2-4
v_gene: TRBV4-2
CDR3aa: CASSQDSTGIAKNIQYF

j_gene: TRBJ2-1
v_gene: TRBV7-3
CDR3aa: CASSIIAGGRDNEQFF

j_gene: TRBJ2-5
v_gene: TRBV7-2
CDR3aa: CASSFLRLSGQETQYF

j_gene: TRBJ2-2
v_gene: TRBV29-1
CDR3aa: CSVGLGTLTGELFF

j_gene: TRBJ2-1
v_gene: TRBV4-3
CDR3aa: CASSQDERGGYNEQFF

j_gene: TRBJ2-3
v_gene: TRBV5-6
CDR3aa: CASSLSPLKGYTDTQYF

j_gene: TRBJ2-2
v_gene: TRBV14
CDR3aa: CASSQQDTGELFF

j_gene: TRBJ2-1
v_gene: TRBV29-1
CDR3aa: CSVEGLAGGSSQRYNEQFF

j_gene: TRBJ2-2
v_gene: TRBV29-1
CDR3aa: CSVGGLGTGELFF

j_gene: TRBJ2-3
v_gene: TRBV7-9
CDR3aa: CASSLYTRGGTDTQYF

j_gene: TRBJ2-5
v_gene: TRBV2
CDR3aa: CAGRRGAETQYF

j_gene: TRBJ1-4
v_gene: TRBV29-1
CDR3aa: CSVIAEGNPKLFF

j_gene: TRBJ1-1
v_gene: TRBV4-2
CDR3aa: CASSQLGRPNTEAFF

j_gene: TRBJ2-5
v_gene: TRBV12-3/TRBV12-4
CDR3aa: CASSEGLAEETQYF

j_gene: TRBJ2-1
v_gene: TRBV21-1
CDR3aa: CASNRGTSGLGEQFF

j_gene: TRBJ2-5
v_gene: TRBV6-5
CDR3aa: CASSRMAEGAETQYF

j_gene: TRBJ2-2
v_gene: TRBV10-3
CDR3aa: CAAGKGEITGELFF

j_gene: TRBJ1-5
v_gene: TRBV6-2/TRBV6-3
CDR3aa: CASSSGQFNQPQHF

j_gene: TRBJ2-6
v_gene: TRBV30
CDR3aa: CAWSRRSSGANVLTF

j_gene: TRBJ1-5
v_gene: TRBV4-1
CDR3aa: CASSQDRGANQPQHF

j_gene: TRBJ2-2
v_gene: TRBV12-3/TRBV12-4
CDR3aa: CAGTLAGELFF

j_gene: TRBJ2-6
v_gene: TRBV10-3
CDR3aa: CAISDWSSGVNSGANVLTF

j_gene: TRBJ2-2
v_gene: TRBV30
CDR3aa: CARTENTGELFF

j_gene: TRBJ2-3
v_gene: TRBV5-1
CDR3aa: CASSFSRSTDTQYF

j_gene: TRBJ2-7
v_gene: TRBV11-2
CDR3aa: CASNPTGVGGEQYF

j_gene: TRBJ2-3
v_gene: TRBV9
CDR3aa: CASSEGQAGGTDTQYF

j_gene: TRBJ1-1
v_gene: TRBV11-1
CDR3aa: CASSLERGTRNAEAFF

j_gene: TRBJ2-2
v_gene: TRBV24-1
CDR3aa: CATSESTRTGELFF

j_gene: TRBJ2-3
v_gene: TRBV5-5
CDR3aa: CASSLWETSTDTQYF

j_gene: TRBJ1-1
v_gene: TRBV4-1
CDR3aa: CASSSRDRWGTEAFF

j_gene: TRBJ2-1
v_gene: TRBV6-4
CDR3aa: CASSGGLAGGRNEQFF

j_gene: TRBJ1-2
v_gene: TRBV7-6
CDR3aa: CASSLGGDRVSNYGYTF

j_gene: TRBJ2-2
v_gene: TRBV2
CDR3aa: CASSGGTSFTGELFF

j_gene: TRBJ1-4
v_gene: TRBV7-9
CDR3aa: CASSLRPSRDRTVLGEKLFF

j_gene: TRBJ2-1
v_gene: TRBV12-3/TRBV12-4
CDR3aa: CASSLLQYNEQFF

j_gene: TRBJ1-6
v_gene: TRBV19
CDR3aa: CASSIFGTSSPLHF

j_gene: TRBJ2-5
v_gene: TRBV5-1
CDR3aa: CASSSDRVETQYF

j_gene: TRBJ1-1
v_gene: TRBV5-1
CDR3aa: CASSSIVGITEAFF

j_gene: TRBJ2-3
v_gene: TRBV4-1
CDR3aa: CASSQRDRVRTQYF